The rows below give T cell receptor beta chains drawn from one sample of a study of post-analysis software for immune sequencing data. TCRdb called the PCR reads again in MiXCR, with one record for every CDR3 protein. Of a few hundred thousand distinct CDR3 sequences listed, about 40% are singletons. Source material: blood. All receptors come from a girl aged 2 to 10 with multiple sclerosis. Each CDR3 is given with its conserved first and last residue. Fields, in order: J gene, D gene, clone size, V gene, CDR3 DNA, CDR3 protein. The D gene is left open where the match is weak. Size tells how often a clone was seen (once, few, many) or the class of an expanded clone, and some rows leave it out.

j_call: TRBJ2-7
d_call: TRBD1
clone_size: .
v_call: TRBV4-2
cdr3_nt: TGTGCCAGCAGCCAAGCCAGGACCGGGACAGACCGTTACGAGCAGTACTTC
cdr3_aa: CASSQARTGTDRYEQYF

j_call: TRBJ2-7
d_call: .
clone_size: few
v_call: TRBV4-3
cdr3_nt: TGCGCCAGCAGCCAAGCCCCGGGACAAGCCTACGAGCAGTACTTC
cdr3_aa: CASSQAPGQAYEQYF

j_call: TRBJ2-1
d_call: .
clone_size: few
v_call: TRBV12-3/TRBV12-4
cdr3_nt: TGTGCCAGCGGAACCCTTCGGGTCTCGATATACAATGAGCAGTTCTTC
cdr3_aa: CASGTLRVSIYNEQFF

j_call: TRBJ2-7
d_call: .
clone_size: .
v_call: TRBV10-3
cdr3_nt: TGTGCCATCAGTGAGGAAGGGACGATGACCTACGAGCAGTACTTC
cdr3_aa: CAISEEGTMTYEQYF

j_call: TRBJ2-7
d_call: .
clone_size: few
v_call: TRBV6-2/TRBV6-3
cdr3_nt: TGTGCCAGCACCCGGGGGCCGGAGCAGTACTTC
cdr3_aa: CASTRGPEQYF

j_call: TRBJ2-1
d_call: TRBD1
clone_size: .
v_call: TRBV27
cdr3_nt: TGTGCCAGCAAGCGGCCGACAGGGATTAGCAATGAGCAGTTCTTC
cdr3_aa: CASKRPTGISNEQFF

j_call: TRBJ2-7
d_call: .
clone_size: .
v_call: TRBV20-1
cdr3_nt: TGCAGTGCTAGAACTCTCATTCGTCAGGGGGGATCCTACGAGCAGTACTTC
cdr3_aa: CSARTLIRQGGSYEQYF

j_call: TRBJ2-7
d_call: .
clone_size: .
v_call: TRBV28
cdr3_nt: TGTGCCAGCAGTCCCCCTATAACCTACGAGCAGTACTTC
cdr3_aa: CASSPPITYEQYF

j_call: TRBJ2-5
d_call: .
clone_size: .
v_call: TRBV7-2
cdr3_nt: TGTGCCAGCAGCTTATACAGGGTGCAAGAGACCCAGTACTTC
cdr3_aa: CASSLYRVQETQYF

j_call: TRBJ2-7
d_call: .
clone_size: few
v_call: TRBV4-2
cdr3_nt: TGTGCCAGCAGTGGACCGCCGAGCGAGCAGTACTTC
cdr3_aa: CASSGPPSEQYF

j_call: TRBJ2-7
d_call: TRBD1
clone_size: .
v_call: TRBV6-1
cdr3_nt: TGTGCCAGCATAGACAGGGTTCCCGGCTACGAGCAGTACTTC
cdr3_aa: CASIDRVPGYEQYF

j_call: TRBJ2-7
d_call: .
clone_size: .
v_call: TRBV7-2
cdr3_nt: TGTGCCAGCAGCTTAGCGTCCGGGAGTAGTTTCCCCTACGAGCAGTACTTC
cdr3_aa: CASSLASGSSFPYEQYF

j_call: TRBJ1-5
d_call: .
clone_size: .
v_call: TRBV5-5
cdr3_nt: TGTGCCAGCAGCTTGGCTCAGGGGCATCAGCCCCAGCATTTT
cdr3_aa: CASSLAQGHQPQHF

j_call: TRBJ1-5
d_call: TRBD1
clone_size: .
v_call: TRBV18
cdr3_nt: TGTGCCAGCTCATCCTCTCTGGACAGGAATCAGCCCCAGCATTTT
cdr3_aa: CASSSSLDRNQPQHF

j_call: TRBJ2-1
d_call: TRBD1
clone_size: .
v_call: TRBV6-5
cdr3_nt: TGTGCCAGCAGTTATGGTACAGGGGGCCATGAGCAGTTCTTC
cdr3_aa: CASSYGTGGHEQFF

j_call: TRBJ2-3
d_call: TRBD2
clone_size: .
v_call: TRBV6-2/TRBV6-3
cdr3_nt: TGTGCCAGCAGTAGCCGGCTGACTAGCGGGAGGGCCGGAGGCACAGATACGCAGTATTTT
cdr3_aa: CASSSRLTSGRAGGTDTQYF

j_call: TRBJ2-1
d_call: TRBD2
clone_size: .
v_call: TRBV5-1
cdr3_nt: TGCGCCAGCAGCAATATTACGACTAGCGGGGGCTCCTACAATGAGCAGTTCTTC
cdr3_aa: CASSNITTSGGSYNEQFF

j_call: TRBJ2-7
d_call: TRBD2
clone_size: many
v_call: TRBV12-3/TRBV12-4
cdr3_nt: TGTGCCAGCTCCCGGACTAGCGACATCTACGAGCAGTACTTC
cdr3_aa: CASSRTSDIYEQYF

j_call: TRBJ2-7
d_call: .
clone_size: .
v_call: TRBV10-3
cdr3_nt: TGTGCCATCAGTGAGGGACAGCTGTACGAGCAGTACTTC
cdr3_aa: CAISEGQLYEQYF

j_call: TRBJ2-7
d_call: .
clone_size: few
v_call: TRBV27
cdr3_nt: TGTGCCAGCAGTTTAAGCGGCGTAGACGAGCAGTACTTC
cdr3_aa: CASSLSGVDEQYF

j_call: TRBJ2-7
d_call: TRBD2
clone_size: .
v_call: TRBV20-1
cdr3_nt: TGCAGTGCTAGTAAGCGGGGCTACGAGCAGTACTTC
cdr3_aa: CSASKRGYEQYF

j_call: TRBJ2-7
d_call: TRBD1
clone_size: .
v_call: TRBV7-2
cdr3_nt: TGTGCCAGCAGCTTATCTGGGCAGGGGGCCTACGAGCAGTACTTC
cdr3_aa: CASSLSGQGAYEQYF

j_call: TRBJ2-5
d_call: TRBD2
clone_size: .
v_call: TRBV7-8
cdr3_nt: TGTGCCAGCAGCCCTAAATCTGGCGGGAGATATCAAGAGACCCAGTACTTC
cdr3_aa: CASSPKSGGRYQETQYF

j_call: TRBJ2-7
d_call: TRBD1
clone_size: .
v_call: TRBV5-1
cdr3_nt: TGCGCCAGCAGCTTGGCCCCACAGGGGGCAAGGGAGCAGTACTTC
cdr3_aa: CASSLAPQGAREQYF

j_call: TRBJ2-7
d_call: .
clone_size: .
v_call: TRBV7-8
cdr3_nt: TGTGCCAGCAGCTTAGTCTTAGGGGCCCCCTACGAGCAGTACTTC
cdr3_aa: CASSLVLGAPYEQYF

j_call: TRBJ1-6
d_call: .
clone_size: .
v_call: TRBV27
cdr3_nt: TGTGCCAGCAGTTCCTGGACAATCCATAATTCACCCCTCCACTTT
cdr3_aa: CASSSWTIHNSPLHF

j_call: TRBJ1-6
d_call: .
clone_size: once
v_call: TRBV5-4
cdr3_nt: TGTGCCAGCAGAATCCGGGATAATTCACCCCTCCACTTT
cdr3_aa: CASRIRDNSPLHF

j_call: TRBJ2-7
d_call: .
clone_size: .
v_call: TRBV28
cdr3_nt: TGTGCCAGCAGTTTAGAAGGGCCTACCTACGAGCAGTACTTC
cdr3_aa: CASSLEGPTYEQYF

j_call: TRBJ2-7
d_call: TRBD1
clone_size: few
v_call: TRBV20-1
cdr3_nt: TGCAGTGCTCTTCGGACCCGGGACAGCTCCTACGAGCAGTACTTC
cdr3_aa: CSALRTRDSSYEQYF

j_call: TRBJ1-5
d_call: TRBD1
clone_size: .
v_call: TRBV2
cdr3_nt: TGTGCCAGCAGTGGAATTGACAGGGGCACTTATAGCAATCAGCCCCAGCATTTT
cdr3_aa: CASSGIDRGTYSNQPQHF

j_call: TRBJ1-2
d_call: TRBD1
clone_size: .
v_call: TRBV20-1
cdr3_nt: TGCAGTGCTAGAGTAGCAGACAGGGAAAATGGCTACACCTTC
cdr3_aa: CSARVADRENGYTF

j_call: TRBJ2-3
d_call: .
clone_size: few
v_call: TRBV7-2
cdr3_nt: TGTGCCAGCAGCTTAGCGTGGACCTCCACAGATACGCAGTATTTT
cdr3_aa: CASSLAWTSTDTQYF

j_call: TRBJ2-7
d_call: TRBD2
clone_size: .
v_call: TRBV12-3/TRBV12-4
cdr3_nt: TGTGCCAGCAGTTCCGGACTAGCGGGAGGCAACGAGCAGTACTTC
cdr3_aa: CASSSGLAGGNEQYF

j_call: TRBJ2-3
d_call: .
clone_size: .
v_call: TRBV6-5
cdr3_nt: TGTGCCAGCAGTTACAGGGAATCTGGCACAGATACGCAGTATTTT
cdr3_aa: CASSYRESGTDTQYF

j_call: TRBJ2-3
d_call: .
clone_size: few
v_call: TRBV25-1
cdr3_nt: TGTGCCAGCAGTGAGGCTTACACAGATACGCAGTATTTT
cdr3_aa: CASSEAYTDTQYF

j_call: TRBJ1-4
d_call: .
clone_size: .
v_call: TRBV7-8
cdr3_nt: TGTGCCAGCAGCTTATCGGGACAACTTAATGAAAAACTGTTTTTT
cdr3_aa: CASSLSGQLNEKLFF

j_call: TRBJ2-7
d_call: .
clone_size: .
v_call: TRBV6-2/TRBV6-3
cdr3_nt: TGTGCCAGCAGTTACTGGGGGGGGGCCGTCTACGAGCAGTACTTC
cdr3_aa: CASSYWGGAVYEQYF

j_call: TRBJ2-7
d_call: .
clone_size: .
v_call: TRBV6-5
cdr3_nt: TGTGCCAGCAGGTTCCGGGACACCGTCTACGAGCAGTACTTC
cdr3_aa: CASRFRDTVYEQYF

j_call: TRBJ2-1
d_call: .
clone_size: .
v_call: TRBV9
cdr3_nt: TGTGCCAGCAGCGACCGGGACTCTCCCATCAATGAGCAGTTCTTC
cdr3_aa: CASSDRDSPINEQFF

j_call: TRBJ2-1
d_call: TRBD1
clone_size: .
v_call: TRBV7-9
cdr3_nt: TGTGCCAGCAATCTTGGGACAGGCATCGGAGAGCAGTTCTTC
cdr3_aa: CASNLGTGIGEQFF

j_call: TRBJ1-4
d_call: .
clone_size: .
v_call: TRBV4-3
cdr3_nt: TGCGCCAGCAGCTCGGGCGGGGGGCGATGGGAAAAACTGTTTTTT
cdr3_aa: CASSSGGGRWEKLFF

j_call: TRBJ1-1
d_call: .
clone_size: few
v_call: TRBV12-3/TRBV12-4
cdr3_nt: TGTGCCAGCAGAAAGACGGAGCCTGGGGAAGCTTTCTTT
cdr3_aa: CASRKTEPGEAFF

j_call: TRBJ2-4
d_call: TRBD1
clone_size: few
v_call: TRBV10-3
cdr3_nt: TGTGCCATCAGTCAACAGGGGGTAGGGAACATTCAGTACTTC
cdr3_aa: CAISQQGVGNIQYF

j_call: TRBJ2-3
d_call: TRBD2
clone_size: few
v_call: TRBV6-2/TRBV6-3
cdr3_nt: TGTGCCAGCGGGTTAGCGGGAGGCCTGAAGTATTTT
cdr3_aa: CASGLAGGLKYF

j_call: TRBJ2-7
d_call: TRBD1
clone_size: few
v_call: TRBV28
cdr3_nt: TGTGCCAGCAGTTTACCGGACAGGACACGGGGATACGAGCAGTACTTC
cdr3_aa: CASSLPDRTRGYEQYF

j_call: TRBJ1-5
d_call: TRBD1
clone_size: .
v_call: TRBV9
cdr3_nt: TGTGCCAGCAGCGTCGGTACAGGGGCGAACCAGCCCCAGCATTTT
cdr3_aa: CASSVGTGANQPQHF

j_call: TRBJ2-3
d_call: TRBD2
clone_size: few
v_call: TRBV28
cdr3_nt: TGTGCCAGCAGCTCAATTCTAGCGGGGGGCCCCCATAGCACAGATACGCAGTATTTT
cdr3_aa: CASSSILAGGPHSTDTQYF

j_call: TRBJ2-7
d_call: .
clone_size: .
v_call: TRBV6-5
cdr3_nt: TGTGCCGGCAGTTACGATGGGGGTGTCCAGCAGTACTTC
cdr3_aa: CAGSYDGGVQQYF

j_call: TRBJ2-3
d_call: .
clone_size: few
v_call: TRBV29-1
cdr3_nt: TGCAGCGTTGTCGAGAGTAGCAGCCCAGCAGATACGCAGTATTTT
cdr3_aa: CSVVESSSPADTQYF

j_call: TRBJ2-1
d_call: TRBD2
clone_size: few
v_call: TRBV5-6
cdr3_nt: TGTGCCAGCAGCTTGGCCTCTAGCGGGAGTTACAATGAGCAGTTCTTC
cdr3_aa: CASSLASSGSYNEQFF

j_call: TRBJ2-1
d_call: TRBD2
clone_size: .
v_call: TRBV4-2
cdr3_nt: TGTGCCAGCAGCCAATTTTTTGGCGGGGGGTTTACCTACAATGAGCAGTTCTTC
cdr3_aa: CASSQFFGGGFTYNEQFF

j_call: TRBJ1-4
d_call: .
clone_size: .
v_call: TRBV28
cdr3_nt: TGTGCCAGCAGTTCCCTTCGACAGGCCAGAACTAATGAAAAACTGTTTTTT
cdr3_aa: CASSSLRQARTNEKLFF

j_call: TRBJ2-6
d_call: .
clone_size: .
v_call: TRBV25-1
cdr3_nt: TGTGCCAGCAGTTCTCTCGGCTCTGGGGCCAACGTCCTGACTTTC
cdr3_aa: CASSSLGSGANVLTF

j_call: TRBJ2-1
d_call: TRBD1
clone_size: .
v_call: TRBV4-1
cdr3_nt: TGCGCCAGCAGCACCCCGACAGGGAAAGGCTCCTACAATGAGCAGTTCTTC
cdr3_aa: CASSTPTGKGSYNEQFF

j_call: TRBJ2-3
d_call: .
clone_size: few
v_call: TRBV5-1
cdr3_nt: TGCGCCAGCAGCTTGAGGGTAGGGACTGTTCCAACGCAGTATTTT
cdr3_aa: CASSLRVGTVPTQYF

j_call: TRBJ2-3
d_call: .
clone_size: .
v_call: TRBV12-3/TRBV12-4
cdr3_nt: TGTGCCAGCAGCCGTATAGGATCATACTCGGATACGCAGTATTTT
cdr3_aa: CASSRIGSYSDTQYF

j_call: TRBJ2-1
d_call: .
clone_size: few
v_call: TRBV29-1
cdr3_nt: TGCAGCGCGTCGCCCGGGACTCCAAATGAGGGTGAGCAGTTCTTC
cdr3_aa: CSASPGTPNEGEQFF

j_call: TRBJ2-7
d_call: TRBD1
clone_size: .
v_call: TRBV7-3
cdr3_nt: TGTGCCAGCAGCTTACCCGGGACAGGGTTTTCCTACGAGCAGTACTTC
cdr3_aa: CASSLPGTGFSYEQYF